The clone carrying this T cell receptor beta chain was counted a single time. The antigen is unknown. Profiling relied on immunoSEQ multiplex PCR, and the TCRdb table lists in-frame clones only, not all of them. The data hold around 130,000 clones, with over 90% observed a single time. The record originates from a study of T cell responses to AZD1222 COVID-19 vaccine. The CDR3 sequence is 14 residues long. From germline, CDR1 is MNHEY and CDR2 SVGAGI. After removal of 8 bases from V and 6 bases from J, the junction contained 11 bases not matched to a gene. The study's findings and limits: CD4 TCRs associated with vaccination spanned spike, dominating at 160-218 and 743-854. Donors were largely white British and mainly female; clonal diversity was possibly underestimated. Baseline seropositivity characterized only a handful of AZD1222 recipients. Breadth and depth of Spike-specific TCRs rose after two AZD1222 doses.

The input for sequencing was peripheral blood, taken on day 0 of AZD1222 vaccination. The source is an adult in good health. The chain joins TRBV6-5 to TRBJ1-1; 8 bases align to TRBD1. The CDR3 reads CASSLTGESPEAFF. Here the CDR3 DNA reads TGTGCCAGCTCGCTGACAGGGGAGAGCCCTGAAGCTTTCTTT.